Shown below are 14 T cell receptor beta chains from a single sample sequenced in a study of cytomegalovirus exposure and HLA in healthy donors. Primers: 60 Vbeta forward and 13 Jbeta reverse. Some clones are missing from TCRdb's copy, which holds only in-frame ones; the method was immunoSEQ multiplex PCR. This table holds some 110,000 clones, around 75% found once. The sequenced sample was PBMCs. These receptors were taken from a man aged 25 to 40 in good health and CMV-seropositive.

The chain recombines TRBV5-4 with TRBJ2-7, with D perhaps TRBD1 (6 bases). Germline CDR1 reads SGHNT; CDR2 reads YYREEE (reference sequence). Trimming left V 0 bases short and J 3 bases short, with 10 bases between. CDR3 length: 14 amino acids. CDR3: CASSLERDIYEQYF. CDR3 DNA: TGTGCCAGCAGCTTGGAAAGGGACATCTACGAGCAGTACTTC. The full variable domain, rest sourced from reference TRBV5-4 and TRBJ2-7, is ETGVTQSPTHLIKTRGQQVTLRCSSQSGHNTVSWYQQALGQGPQFIFQYYREEENGRGNFPPRFSGLQFPNYSSELNVNALELDDSALYLCASSLERDIYEQYFGPGTRLTVT.

The chain couples TRBV14 to TRBJ1-6; D gene ambiguous. The CDR3 runs 16 residues. The V end was cut by 5 bases, the J end by 3 bases, with 14 bases between. The germline CDR1 and CDR2 sequences are SGHDN and FVKESK. The CDR3 nucleotides read TGTGCCAGCAGCGCAAGCCCAACCTACTATAATTCACCCCTCCACTTT. Protein: CASSASPTYYNSPLHF. Combining the CDR3 with reference TRBV14 and TRBJ1-6 gives the whole variable domain EAGVTQFPSHSVIEKGQTVTLRCDPISGHDNLYWYRRVMGKEIKFLLHFVKESKQDESGMPNNRFLAERTGGTYSTLKVQPAELEDSGVYFCASSASPTYYNSPLHFGNGTRLTVT.

This clone was recorded once. V and J are TRBV11-2 and TRBJ2-5; D gene uncertain. Germline loops: CDR1 SGHAT, CDR2 FQNNGV. The CDR3 is made up of 14 amino acids. Trimming removed 0 bases at V and 4 bases at J, with 9 bases between. CDR3 sequence: CASSLDLFLETQYF. The DNA for the CDR3 is TGTGCCAGCAGCTTAGATCTGTTTCTAGAGACCCAGTACTTC.

This chain connects TRBV5-6 to TRBJ2-7; possible D gene TRBD2, 6 bases. Per the germline V gene, CDR1 is SGHDT and CDR2 is YYEEEE. The ends were cut back, 2 bases at V and 2 bases at J, with 8 bases in the middle. The length of the CDR3 is 13 residues. CDR3: CASSLTGAYEQYF. CDR3 nucleotide sequence: TGTGCCAGCAGCTTAACGGGGGCCTACGAGCAGTACTTC.

This clone was picked up a small number of times. For the CDR3, the DNA is TGTGCCAGCAGCCCAGCGGGGCACCAGAACACTGAAGCTTTCTTT. Amino acids: CASSPAGHQNTEAFF. The rearrangement joins TRBV6-5 to TRBJ1-1; possibly TRBD1 for D (5 bases). This CDR3 is built from 15 residues. Between the trimmed V and J ends, which lost 6 bases and 1 base, there was a span of 15 bases. Germline V gene data show CDR1 as MNHEY and CDR2 as SVGAGI.

This clone was observed a few times. In DNA, the CDR3 is TGTGCCAGCAGCCTCGGGACTAGCGGGGTCTACGAGCAGTACTTC. Translated: CASSLGTSGVYEQYF. V usage is TRBV7-6 and J usage is TRBJ2-7; 13 nucleotides match TRBD2. The CDR3 runs 15 residues. V dropped 5 bases and J dropped 3; count of bases not matched to a gene: 4. The germline V gene encodes CDR1 SGHVS and CDR2 FNYEAQ.

The genes are TRBV27 and TRBJ1-2; 10 bases match TRBD1. With V trimmed by 9 bases and J by 3 bases, 7 bases remained unmatched. The CDR3 consists of 14 residues. Looked up from germline, CDR1 is MNHEY and CDR2 is SMNVEV (reference sequence). CDR3 sequence: CASSWTGGDYGYTF. CDR3 sequence (DNA): TGTGCCAGTTCCTGGACAGGGGGGGACTATGGCTACACCTTC.

The V and J genes are TRBV7-6 and TRBJ2-7; tentatively, D is TRBD1 (6 bases). Germline lookup yields CDR1 SGHVS and CDR2 FNYEAQ. The CDR3 is 15 residues long. V was trimmed by 5 bases and J by 0 bases, leaving 14 bases between them. The chain's CDR3 is CASSQDPDSSYEQYF. CDR3 bases: TGTGCCAGCAGCCAAGACCCGGACAGCTCCTACGAGCAGTACTTC.

This rearrangement joins TRBV5-5 to TRBJ1-1; maybe TRBD1 (6 bases). The CDR3 is made up of 14 amino acids. The V gene's germline CDR1 is SGHKS and CDR2 YYEKEE (reference sequence). V was shortened by 0 bases and J by 6 bases, with 12 bases between the two germline ends. The CDR3 coding sequence is TGTGCCAGCAGCTTGGACAGGGTTGACGCTGAAGCTTTCTTT. This codes for CASSLDRVDAEAFF.

CDR3 nucleotide sequence: TGTGCCAGCAGCGGGAGCGGAGGGGATGAGCAGTTCTTC. Amino acids: CASSGSGGDEQFF. The genes are TRBV9 and TRBJ2-1, with TRBD2 as a possible D gene (6 bases). V lost 3 bases, J lost 8 bases, and 12 bases lay in between. The V gene's germline CDR1 is SGDLS and CDR2 YYNGEE. The CDR3 is 13 residues long. Complete variable domain (other parts from reference TRBV9 and TRBJ2-1): DSGVTQTPKHLITATGQRVTLRCSPRSGDLSVYWYQQSLDQGLQFLIQYYNGEERAKGNILERFSAQQFPDLHSELNLSSLELGDSALYFCASSGSGGDEQFFGPGTRLTVL.

The rearrangement joins TRBV28 to TRBJ2-1; TRBD2 matches 8 bases. V trimming: 6 bases; J trimming: 1 base; junction bases outside the gene matches: 8. CDR3 length: 16 amino acids. The germline V gene has CDR1 MDHEN and CDR2 SYDVKM. CDR3 nucleotides: TGTGCCAGCAGAAAAGTTAGCGGGGTATCCTACAATGAGCAGTTCTTC. Translation gives CASRKVSGVSYNEQFF.

This sequence joins TRBV4-1 and TRBJ1-6; 7 bases map to TRBD1. Germline V CDR1 and CDR2: MGHRA, YSYEKL. After removal of 0 bases from V and 9 bases from J, the junction contained 8 bases not matched to a gene. The CDR3 is 16 amino acids. The CDR3 DNA is TGCGCCAGCAGCCAAGAACCTCGACAGGGAGGTTCACCCCTCCACTTT. Protein product: CASSQEPRQGGSPLHF.

V is TRBV2 and J is TRBJ2-3; 7 nucleotides align to TRBD2. Germline V gene data show CDR1 as SNHLY and CDR2 as FYNNEI. With V trimmed by 5 bases and J by 4 bases, 6 bases remained unmatched. This CDR3 has 14 residues. The CDR3 sequence is CASSILAVADTQYF. CDR3 nucleotide sequence: TGTGCCAGCAGTATTCTAGCGGTGGCAGATACGCAGTATTTT.

The J gene is TRBJ1-2, the V gene TRBV19; 8 bases match TRBD1. V shed 4 bases, J shed 4 bases, and the junction held 5 bases outside the gene matches. Germline V gives CDR1 LNHDA, CDR2 SQIVND (reference sequence). This CDR3 contains 14 residues. CDR3 sequence reads: CASSTFGQGYGYTF. In nucleotides, the CDR3 is TGTGCCAGTAGTACATTTGGACAGGGCTATGGCTACACCTTC. Filled out from reference TRBV19 and TRBJ1-2, the complete variable domain reads DGGITQSPKYLFRKEGQNVTLSCEQNLNHDAMYWYRQDPGQGLRLIYYSQIVNDFQKGDIAEGYSVSREKKESFPLTVTSAQKNPTAFYLCASSTFGQGYGYTFGSGTRLTVV.